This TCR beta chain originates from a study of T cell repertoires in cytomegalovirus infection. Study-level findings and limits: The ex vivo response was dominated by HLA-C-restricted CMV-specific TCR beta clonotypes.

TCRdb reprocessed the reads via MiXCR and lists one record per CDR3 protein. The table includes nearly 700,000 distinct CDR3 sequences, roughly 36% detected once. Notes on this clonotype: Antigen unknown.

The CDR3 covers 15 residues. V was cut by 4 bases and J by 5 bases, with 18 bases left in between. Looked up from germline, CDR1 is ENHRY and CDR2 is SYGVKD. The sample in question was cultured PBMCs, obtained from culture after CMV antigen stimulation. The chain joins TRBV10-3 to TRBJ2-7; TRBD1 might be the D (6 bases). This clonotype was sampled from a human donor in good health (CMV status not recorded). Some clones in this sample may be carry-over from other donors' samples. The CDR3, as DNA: TGTGCCATCAGTGTCGGTTTAGGGACATCCGACGAGCAGTACTTC. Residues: CAISVGLGTSDEQYF.